This T cell receptor (beta chain) was sequenced during a study of beta chain features in type 1 diabetes. Overall study findings and caveats: Healthy donors had naive, central memory and Treg TCRB repertoires that appeared less similar than those seen among patients. TCRB CDR3 length was moderately but significantly reduced in all four CD4+ subsets of Type 1 diabetes patients.

Expressed TCRB transcripts got sequenced, as all isolated RNA was reverse transcribed. Repertoires were generated with immunoSEQ multiplex PCR, while TCRdb's copy carries only in-frame clones and drops some. The repertoire includes 300,000 or so clones, around 15% of them detected once, and 0.017% sits in the top ten. Points on this clone: Its matching antigen is unknown.

The sequence derives from a man aged 25 to 45 with type 1 diabetes. The material sequenced was naive CD4+ T cells from blood.

The CDR3 DNA sequence: TGTGCCAGCAGCCCACTAGCGGGAGTGTACAATGAGCAGTTCTTC. Amino acids: CASSPLAGVYNEQFF. The chain combines TRBV7-9 with TRBJ2-1; 11 nucleotides align to TRBD2. CDR3 length: 15 residues. Germline V gene sequence: CDR1 SEHNR, CDR2 FQNEAQ (reference sequence). Unmatched junction bases numbered 4, after V lost 5 bases and J lost 4 bases.